Listed below are T cell receptor beta chains from one sample, sequenced in a study of beta chain features in type 1 diabetes. This table comes from immunoSEQ multiplex PCR, and its TCRdb copy is limited to in-frame clones, with some not included. In the table there are under 400,000 clones, 20% of which are singletons. Source material: naive CD4+ T cells from blood. Receptor source: a young woman in good health. The CDR3 runs from the conserved cysteine through the conserved F or W. Fields, in order: V gene, clone size, J gene, D gene, CDR3 protein, CDR3 DNA. A D gene is named only where the DNA matches it firmly. Clone size appears in some rows only: once, few, many, or a class for an expanded clone.

>TRBV29-1|-|TRBJ2-1|-
CSLAGDSYNEQFF
TGCAGCCTTGCGGGGGACAGCTACAATGAGCAGTTCTTC
>TRBV4-3|-|TRBJ2-1|TRBD2
CASSQTGTGGAYNEQFF
TGCGCCAGCAGCCAGACCGGCACGGGGGGTGCCTACAATGAGCAGTTCTTC
>TRBV4-1|few|TRBJ1-5|-
CASSQVVAQPQHF
TGCGCCAGCAGCCAAGTGGTGGCTCAGCCCCAGCATTTT
>TRBV7-9|-|TRBJ2-5|-
CASSLGEGLQETQYF
TGTGCCAGCAGCTTAGGAGAGGGCTTGCAAGAGACCCAGTACTTC
>TRBV4-1|-|TRBJ2-1|-
CASTTSPLFGEQFF
TGCGCCAGCACTACTAGCCCCCTCTTTGGTGAGCAGTTCTTC
>TRBV14|few|TRBJ2-3|-
CASSQTTEVDTQYF
TGTGCCAGCAGCCAAACGACTGAGGTGGATACGCAGTATTTT
>TRBV5-4|-|TRBJ1-2|TRBD1
CASSFTTGTYGYTF
TGTGCCAGCAGCTTCACGACAGGGACCTATGGCTACACCTTC
>TRBV7-9|-|TRBJ1-2|TRBD1
CASRIGQGDYGYTF
TGTGCCAGCCGGATCGGACAGGGAGACTATGGCTACACCTTC
>TRBV7-2|few|TRBJ2-1|TRBD2
CASSLVERGVAFF
TGTGCCAGCAGCTTAGTCGAGCGGGGGGTTGCGTTCTTC
>TRBV2|-|TRBJ1-2|TRBD1
CASREGQIYGYTF
TGTGCCAGCAGAGAGGGACAGATCTATGGCTACACCTTC
>TRBV21-1|-|TRBJ1-5|-
CASSKGDWRYQPQHF
TGTGCCAGCAGCAAAGGGGACTGGAGGTATCAGCCCCAGCATTTT